This T cell receptor beta chain emerged from a study of OX40 agonist ivuxolimab in advanced cancers. Germline loops: CDR1 GTSNPN, CDR2 SVGIG (reference sequence). V was pared by 0 bases and J by 2 bases, with 8 bases between. The CDR3 consists of 14 residues. TCRdb's copy holds only in-frame clones and misses some; the assay was immunoSEQ multiplex PCR. This table has 77,000 or so clones, 90% to 95% appearing once. This sequence originates from an adult with an advanced solid tumor such as melanoma, head and neck, liver or kidney cancer. The specimen comprised CD4+ or CD8+ T cells sorted from blood, sampled in a trial of the OX40 agonist ivuxolimab. The V and J genes are TRBV30 and TRBJ2-4, with D uncertain. The CDR3 DNA sequence: TGTGCCTGGAGTGTGCAAGGTTCCAAAAACATTCAGTACTTC. Translating it yields CAWSVQGSKNIQYF. The variable domain in full, completed from reference TRBV30 and TRBJ2-4, reads SQTIHQWPATLVQPVGSPLSLECTVEGTSNPNLYWYRQAAGRGLQLLFYSVGIGQISSEVPQNLSASRPQDRQFILSSKKLLLSDSGFYLCAWSVQGSKNIQYFGAGTRLSVL.